The next 21 T cell receptor beta chains were all read from a single sample in a study of cytomegalovirus exposure and HLA in healthy donors. Researchers ran the PCR with 60 Vbeta and 13 Jbeta primers. Clones were sequenced by immunoSEQ multiplex PCR, and TCRdb holds only the in-frame ones, with some missing. The sample contains 150,000 to 200,000 clones, roughly 74% of which appear only once. Sequenced: PBMCs. These receptors originate from a woman aged 35 to 49 in good health and CMV-seropositive.

The V gene is TRBV7-6, the J gene TRBJ1-4; 7 bases match TRBD1. Germline V gene data show CDR1 as SGHVS and CDR2 as FNYEAQ. Trimming took 4 bases from V and 8 from J; bases not matched to a gene: 13. The CDR3 sequence is 16 residues long. The CDR3 region is CASSSNRGERGEKLFF. Written as DNA, the CDR3 is TGTGCCAGCAGCTCTAACAGGGGCGAACGGGGAGAAAAACTGTTTTTT.

This clone was detected a few times. This chain connects TRBV12-5 to TRBJ1-1; 10 bases are a match to TRBD1. Germline CDR1 is LGHNT and CDR2 is FRNRAP. Germline trimming cut 1 base from V and 5 bases from J; bases unmatched to any gene: 7. CDR3 length: 16 residues. CDR3 in amino acids: CASGLGWGQGRTEAFF. CDR3 DNA: TGTGCTAGTGGTTTGGGGTGGGGACAGGGGAGGACTGAAGCTTTCTTT.

This clone was counted a few times. V and J are TRBV7-9 and TRBJ2-7, with 14 positions matching TRBD2. Germline V gene data show CDR1 as SEHNR and CDR2 as FQNEAQ (reference sequence). J gave up 6 bases and V 5 bases, and 12 bases lay outside the gene matches. This CDR3 region has 17 residues. This CDR3 is CASSGGTSGSLFAEQYF. CDR3 sequence (DNA): TGTGCCAGCAGCGGAGGGACTAGCGGGAGTCTTTTTGCCGAGCAGTACTTC.

The chain couples TRBV28 to TRBJ1-5; 8 bases are a match to TRBD1. J lost 2 bases, V lost 6 bases, and 3 bases had no gene match. CDR1 is MDHEN and CDR2 is SYDVKM in the germline V gene. CDR3 length: 14 amino acids. The CDR3 DNA sequence: TGTGCCAGCAGACAGACAGGGGGCAATCAGCCCCAGCATTTT. As protein: CASRQTGGNQPQHF.

This clone was observed a single time. The CDR3 protein is CASSNNRGHIGEKLFF. The CDR3 DNA is TGTGCCAGCAGCAACAACAGGGGGCATATAGGTGAAAAACTGTTTTTT. The chain joins TRBV13 to TRBJ1-4; 9 bases agree with TRBD1. The CDR3 covers 16 residues. Germline values: CDR1 PRHDT, CDR2 FYEKMQ (reference sequence). Trimming at V came to 5 bases and at J to 7 bases, leaving 11 bases not matched to a gene.

This sequence joins TRBV9 and TRBJ2-2; D is ambiguous. V was pared by 4 bases and J by 4 bases, with 11 bases between. The CDR3 runs 14 residues. Germline assignment: CDR1 SGDLS and CDR2 YYNGEE. CDR3 loop: CASSPTVVTGELFF. In DNA form, the CDR3 reads TGTGCCAGCAGCCCTACTGTAGTCACCGGGGAGCTGTTTTTT.

The CDR3 loop is CASSARTSRGQETQYF. The CDR3 nucleotides are TGTGCCAGCAGCGCTAGGACTAGTCGTGGCCAAGAGACCCAGTACTTC. The chain is built from TRBV7-9 and TRBJ2-5; 7 bases align to TRBD2. The CDR3 is 16 amino acids. V was pared by 5 bases and J by 1 base, with 10 bases of the junction left unmatched. Germline assignment: CDR1 SEHNR and CDR2 FQNEAQ (reference sequence). Drawing the rest from reference TRBV7-9 and TRBJ2-5, the complete variable domain is DTGVSQNPRHKITKRGQNVTFRCDPISEHNRLYWYRQTLGQGPEFLTYFQNEAQLEKSRLLSDRFSAERPKGSFSTLEIQRTEQGDSAMYLCASSARTSRGQETQYFGPGTRLLVL.

The chain has TRBV7-8 and TRBJ2-1; 7 bases line up with TRBD1. In germline, CDR1 is SGHVS, CDR2 FQNEAQ. The CDR3 is made up of 13 amino acids. The junction had 6 bases not matched to a gene; V was cut back by 4 bases and J by 9 bases. The CDR3 DNA reads TGTGCCAGCAGCTCTGACAGGGCTAGTGAGCAGTTCTTC. Translated: CASSSDRASEQFF.

The V call is TRBV7-9, the J call TRBJ2-2, with 8 bases aligning to TRBD2. The V gene's germline CDR1 is SEHNR and CDR2 FQNEAQ (reference sequence). The CDR3 covers 15 residues. V lost 3 bases and J lost 4; bases outside the gene matches: 4. In DNA form, the CDR3 reads TGTGCCAGCAGCTTCACAGCGGGGGTCACCGGGGAGCTGTTTTTT. Encoded protein: CASSFTAGVTGELFF. Together with reference TRBV7-9 and TRBJ2-2, the CDR3 gives the full variable domain: DTGVSQNPRHKITKRGQNVTFRCDPISEHNRLYWYRQTLGQGPEFLTYFQNEAQLEKSRLLSDRFSAERPKGSFSTLEIQRTEQGDSAMYLCASSFTAGVTGELFFGEGSRLTVL.

The V gene is TRBV5-1, the J gene TRBJ2-1, with 7 bases lining up with TRBD2. The CDR3 extends over 14 amino acids. Germline V CDR1 and CDR2: SGHRS, YFSETQ. After removal of 3 bases from V and 10 bases from J, the junction contained 10 bases not matched to a gene. As DNA, the CDR3 is TGCGCCAGCAGCTCCGACAGACTAGCTCGCGAGCAGTTCTTC. Translating it yields CASSSDRLAREQFF.

V gene TRBV5-1 combines with J gene TRBJ1-1, with 9 bases that match TRBD1. The CDR3 length is 16 residues. Germline values: CDR1 SGHRS, CDR2 YFSETQ. V was pared by 4 bases and J by 4 bases, with 11 bases of the junction left unmatched. CDR3 DNA sequence: TGCGCCAGCAGCGAGGGGACAGGGCATTTGGGCACTGAAGCTTTCTTT. Its protein is CASSEGTGHLGTEAFF.

The CDR3 region is CASSLPQGAYNTGELFF. CDR3 in DNA: TGCGCCAGCAGCTTACCCCAGGGGGCCTATAACACCGGGGAGCTGTTTTTT. V usage is TRBV5-1 and J usage is TRBJ2-2; 8 nucleotides agree with TRBD1. The CDR3 totals 17 residues. Germline V CDR1 and CDR2: SGHRS, YFSETQ. V lost 2 bases to trimming and J lost 2 bases; unmatched junction nucleotides: 8.

V and J are TRBV9 and TRBJ1-1; 7 nucleotides line up with TRBD1. The V and J ends lost 0 bases and 6 bases, in that order; junction bases with no gene match: 11. Germline CDR1 is SGDLS and CDR2 is YYNGEE. The CDR3 is made up of 16 amino acids. The DNA of the CDR3 is TGTGCCAGCAGCGTAGTCTCTGGGACAGTTTTTTCTGAAGCTTTCTTT. Translated: CASSVVSGTVFSEAFF.

The V gene is TRBV9, the J gene TRBJ2-5, with 12 positions matching TRBD1. Near its end, the DNA agrees better with TRBJ2-7, so the J call may be wrong. Germline CDR1 reads SGDLS; CDR2 reads YYNGEE. This CDR3 is 15 amino acids long. CDR3 sequence (DNA): TGTGCCAGCAGCGTAGCTGGGACAGGGGGCTTCGAGCAGTACTTC. Translating gives CASSVAGTGGFEQYF.

This chain links TRBV28 with TRBJ2-2, with TRBD2 matching 8 bases. V lost 2 bases, J lost 3 bases, and 5 bases stayed unmatched. Germline V gene lookup returns CDR1 MDHEN and CDR2 SYDVKM. The CDR3 runs to 16 residues. CDR3: CASSLRAGVHTGELFF. The CDR3 bases are TGTGCCAGCAGTTTACGAGCGGGAGTTCACACCGGGGAGCTGTTTTTT.

This clone was seen a single time. This chain joins TRBV5-6 and TRBJ2-5; 7 bases map to TRBD1. J gave up 5 bases and V 4 bases, and 5 bases lay outside the gene matches. Per the germline V gene, CDR1 is SGHDT and CDR2 is YYEEEE. The CDR3 length is 13 residues. CDR3: CASSKDRRETQYF. CDR3 nucleotide sequence: TGTGCCAGCAGCAAGGACAGGAGGGAGACCCAGTACTTC.

The V and J genes are TRBV27 and TRBJ1-2, with 8 bases that match TRBD1. V trimming: 6 bases; J trimming: 9 bases; junction bases outside the gene matches: 12. The CDR3 length is 14 residues. Looked up from germline, CDR1 is MNHEY and CDR2 is SMNVEV (reference sequence). CDR3 region: CASSRSSTGARYTF. The DNA of the CDR3 is TGTGCCAGCAGCCGCTCCTCGACAGGGGCACGCTACACCTTC.

The chain links TRBV6-1 to TRBJ2-7; the D is unclear. The CDR3 length is 12 residues. V gave up 5 bases and J gave up 6 bases, with 11 bases separating them. Germline V gene lookup returns CDR1 MNHNS and CDR2 SASEGT. CDR3 nucleotides: TGTGCCAGCAGTTCTGACACCTCCGAGCAGTACTTC. Amino acids: CASSSDTSEQYF.

The rearrangement uses TRBV11-3 and TRBJ2-1, with a weak D call TRBD2 (6 bases). Germline V gives CDR1 SGHNT, CDR2 YENEEA. The CDR3 length is 16 residues. V was trimmed by 5 bases and J by 8 bases, leaving 22 bases between them. In DNA form, the CDR3 reads TGTGCCAGCAGCGCGGCGGGAACAGCCTCGGGCGATGAGCAGTTCTTC. Translating it yields CASSAAGTASGDEQFF.

This rearrangement joins TRBV18 to TRBJ2-1; D may be TRBD1 (6 bases). The CDR3 covers 14 residues. V was pared by 3 bases and J by 8 bases, with 14 bases between. Germline V gene sequence: CDR1 KGHSH, CDR2 LQKENI. CDR3 coding DNA: TGTGCCAGCTCACCCCTACAGGGAGTCGATGAGCAGTTCTTC. This gives the protein CASSPLQGVDEQFF.

The chain has TRBV27 and TRBJ2-1; TRBD1 is a possible D gene (6 bases). With 3 bases removed from V and 1 base from J, the gap between germline ends came to 10 bases. The CDR3 loop spans 15 amino acids. The germline gives CDR1 MNHEY, CDR2 SMNVEV (reference sequence). The CDR3: CASSLQGQSYNEQFF. As DNA, the CDR3 is TGTGCCAGCAGTTTGCAAGGACAGTCCTACAATGAGCAGTTCTTC.